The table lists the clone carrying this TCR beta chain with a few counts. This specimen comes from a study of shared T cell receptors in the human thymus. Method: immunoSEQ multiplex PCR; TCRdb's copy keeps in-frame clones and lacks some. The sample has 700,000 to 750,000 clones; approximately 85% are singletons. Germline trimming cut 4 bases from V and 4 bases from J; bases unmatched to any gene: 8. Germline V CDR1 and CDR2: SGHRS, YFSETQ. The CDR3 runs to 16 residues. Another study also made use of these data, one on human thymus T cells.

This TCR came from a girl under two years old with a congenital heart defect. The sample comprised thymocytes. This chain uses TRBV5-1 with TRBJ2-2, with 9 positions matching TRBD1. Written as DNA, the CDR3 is TGCGCCAGCAGCGCCCGGGACAGGGCGACCACCGGGGAGCTGTTTTTT. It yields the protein CASSARDRATTGELFF.